A single sample is the source of the 5 T cell receptor beta chains below, sequenced in a study of cytomegalovirus exposure and HLA in healthy donors. With 60 Vbeta and 13 Jbeta primers, the PCR was carried out. Using immunoSEQ multiplex PCR, the repertoire was profiled, and TCRdb retains in-frame clones only, with some absent. This table has 100,000 to 150,000 clones, over 60% appearing once. The sequencing input was PBMCs. Source of these receptors: a human donor in good health.

This sequence joins TRBV11-2 and TRBJ2-3; a possible D gene is TRBD1 (6 bases). The CDR3 is 15 residues long. The V gene lost 4 bases and the J gene lost 6 bases, with 17 bases spanning the gap. In germline, CDR1 is SGHAT, CDR2 FQNNGV. CDR3 nucleotide sequence: TGTGCCAGCAGCTCCAGGACAGCCCGTGGGGATACGCAGTATTTT. Protein: CASSSRTARGDTQYF.

V usage is TRBV11-3 and J usage is TRBJ2-1, with TRBD2 as a possible D gene (5 bases). Germline loops: CDR1 SGHNT, CDR2 YENEEA. This CDR3 contains 13 residues. Trimming shortened V by 3 bases and J by 6 bases, and 9 bases separated the two germline ends. DNA of the CDR3: TGTGCCAGCAGCTTGGCTAGCCGCAATGAGCAGTTCTTC. Protein sequence: CASSLASRNEQFF.

This rearrangement joins TRBV29-1 to TRBJ1-2; 9 bases fit TRBD1. This CDR3 is built from 13 residues. V lost 6 bases to trimming and J lost 5 bases; unmatched junction nucleotides: 7. Germline V lookup: CDR1 SQVTM, CDR2 ANQGSEA. The CDR3 nucleotides are TGCAGCGTGACGGACAGGGGAATTTATGGCTACACCTTC. It is translated as CSVTDRGIYGYTF.

This chain connects TRBV9 to TRBJ2-3; TRBD2 aligns across 8 bases. V gave up 0 bases and J gave up 4 bases; unmatched junction bases: 7. The germline V gene encodes CDR1 SGDLS and CDR2 YYNGEE. CDR3 size: 16 residues. In DNA, the CDR3 is TGTGCCAGCAGCGTAGCCGGGACTAGTATATCAGATACGCAGTATTTT. It encodes CASSVAGTSISDTQYF.

The rearrangement joins TRBV6-1 to TRBJ1-2; D ambiguous. V was clipped by 2 bases and J by 5 bases, with 9 bases between them. Germline V gene sequence: CDR1 MNHNS, CDR2 SASEGT. CDR3 length: 13 amino acids. CDR3 residues: CASSESGRYGYTF. CDR3 nucleotides: TGTGCCAGCAGTGAATCGGGGAGATATGGCTACACCTTC.